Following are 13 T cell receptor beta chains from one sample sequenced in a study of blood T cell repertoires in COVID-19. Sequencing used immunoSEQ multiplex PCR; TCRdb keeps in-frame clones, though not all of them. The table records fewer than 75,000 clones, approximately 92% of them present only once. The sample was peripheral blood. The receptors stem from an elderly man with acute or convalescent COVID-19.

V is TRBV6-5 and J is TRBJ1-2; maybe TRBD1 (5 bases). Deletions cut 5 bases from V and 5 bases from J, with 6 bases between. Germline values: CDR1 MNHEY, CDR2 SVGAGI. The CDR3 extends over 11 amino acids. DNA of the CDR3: TGTGCCAGCAGTCAGGGATATGGCTACACCTTC. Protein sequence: CASSQGYGYTF.

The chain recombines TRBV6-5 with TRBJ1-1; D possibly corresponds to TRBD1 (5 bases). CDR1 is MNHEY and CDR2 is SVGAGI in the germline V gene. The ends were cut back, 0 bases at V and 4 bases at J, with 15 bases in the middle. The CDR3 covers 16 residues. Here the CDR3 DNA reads TGTGCCAGCAGTTACTCTCCTCAGGGATGGGGCACTGAAGCTTTCTTT. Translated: CASSYSPQGWGTEAFF.

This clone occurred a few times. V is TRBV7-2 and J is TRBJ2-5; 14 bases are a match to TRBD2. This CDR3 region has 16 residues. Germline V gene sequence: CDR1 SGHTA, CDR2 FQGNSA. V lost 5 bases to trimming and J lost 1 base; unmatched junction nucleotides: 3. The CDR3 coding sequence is TGTGCCAGCAGCCAGGGACTAGCGGGAGCCCAAGAGACCCAGTACTTC. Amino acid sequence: CASSQGLAGAQETQYF. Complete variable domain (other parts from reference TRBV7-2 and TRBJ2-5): GAGVSQSPSNKVTEKGKDVELRCDPISGHTALYWYRQSLGQGLEFLIYFQGNSAPDKSGLPSDRFSAERTGGSVSTLTIQRTQQEDSAVYLCASSQGLAGAQETQYFGPGTRLLVL.

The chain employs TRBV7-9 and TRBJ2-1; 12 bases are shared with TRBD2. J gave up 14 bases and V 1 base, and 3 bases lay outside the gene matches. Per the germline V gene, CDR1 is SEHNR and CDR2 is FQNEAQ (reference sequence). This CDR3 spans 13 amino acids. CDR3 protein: CASSLELAGGKFF. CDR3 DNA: TGTGCCAGCAGCTTAGAACTAGCGGGGGGAAAGTTCTTC.

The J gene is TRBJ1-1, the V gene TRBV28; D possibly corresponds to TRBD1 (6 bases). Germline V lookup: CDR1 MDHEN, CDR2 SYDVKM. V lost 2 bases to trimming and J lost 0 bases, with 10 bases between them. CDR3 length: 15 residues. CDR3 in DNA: TGTGCCAGCAGTTTAGGGGGGGCGGTGAACACTGAAGCTTTCTTT. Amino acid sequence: CASSLGGAVNTEAFF.

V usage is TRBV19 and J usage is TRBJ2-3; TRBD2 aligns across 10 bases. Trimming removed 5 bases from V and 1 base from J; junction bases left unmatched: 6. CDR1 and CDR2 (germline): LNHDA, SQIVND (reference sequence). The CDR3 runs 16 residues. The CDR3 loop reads CASSAKRGGGTDTQYF. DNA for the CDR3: TGTGCCAGTAGTGCGAAGCGGGGGGGCGGCACAGATACGCAGTATTTT.

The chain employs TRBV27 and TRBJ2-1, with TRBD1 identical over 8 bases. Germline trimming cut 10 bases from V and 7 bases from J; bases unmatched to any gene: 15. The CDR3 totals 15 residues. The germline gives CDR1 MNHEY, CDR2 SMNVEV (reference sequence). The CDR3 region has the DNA TGTGCCACCCTCTCGGACAGGGAAAGTGGTAATGAGCAGTTCTTC. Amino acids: CATLSDRESGNEQFF.

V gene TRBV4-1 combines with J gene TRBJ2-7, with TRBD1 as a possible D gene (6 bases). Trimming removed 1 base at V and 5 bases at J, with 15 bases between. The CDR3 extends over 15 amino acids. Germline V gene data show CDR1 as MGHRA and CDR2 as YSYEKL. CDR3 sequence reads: CASSQGPRDINEQYF. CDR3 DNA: TGCGCCAGCAGCCAAGGTCCCCGGGACATCAACGAGCAGTACTTC.

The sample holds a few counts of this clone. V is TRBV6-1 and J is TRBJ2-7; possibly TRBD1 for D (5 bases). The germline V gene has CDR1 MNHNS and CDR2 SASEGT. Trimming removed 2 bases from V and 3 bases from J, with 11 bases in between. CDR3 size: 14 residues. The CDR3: CASSEMPRDYEQYF. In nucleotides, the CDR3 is TGTGCCAGCAGTGAAATGCCCAGGGACTACGAGCAGTACTTC.

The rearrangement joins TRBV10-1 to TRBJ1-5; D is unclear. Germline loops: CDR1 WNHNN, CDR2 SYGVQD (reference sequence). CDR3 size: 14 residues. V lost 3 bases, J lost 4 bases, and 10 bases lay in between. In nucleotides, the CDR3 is TGCGCCAGCAGTGAAGCGGGGTTGAATCAGCCCCAGCATTTT. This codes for CASSEAGLNQPQHF.

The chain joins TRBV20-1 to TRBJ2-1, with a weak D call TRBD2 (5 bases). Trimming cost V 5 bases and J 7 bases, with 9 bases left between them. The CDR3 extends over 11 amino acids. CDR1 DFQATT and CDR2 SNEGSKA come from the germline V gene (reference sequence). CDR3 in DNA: TGCAGTGCTCCACTAGTGAATGAGCAGTTCTTC. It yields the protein CSAPLVNEQFF.

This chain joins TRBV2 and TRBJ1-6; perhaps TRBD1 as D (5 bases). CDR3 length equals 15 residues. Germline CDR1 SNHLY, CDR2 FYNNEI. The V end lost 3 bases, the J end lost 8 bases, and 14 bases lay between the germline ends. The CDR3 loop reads CASSEEGREYSPLHF. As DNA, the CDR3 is TGTGCCAGCAGTGAGGAGGGCAGGGAATATTCACCCCTCCACTTT. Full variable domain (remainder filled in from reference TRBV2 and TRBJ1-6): EPEVTQTPSHQVTQMGQEVILRCVPISNHLYFYWYRQILGQKVEFLVSFYNNEISEKSEIFDDQFSVERPDGSNFTLKIRSTKLEDSAMYFCASSEEGREYSPLHFGNGTRLTVT.

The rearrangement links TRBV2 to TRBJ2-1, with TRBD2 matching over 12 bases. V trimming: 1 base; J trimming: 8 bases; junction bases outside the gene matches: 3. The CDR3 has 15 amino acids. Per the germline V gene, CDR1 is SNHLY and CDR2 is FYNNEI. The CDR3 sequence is CASSEGTSGAHEQFF. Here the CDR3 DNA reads TGTGCCAGCAGTGAAGGGACTAGCGGGGCCCATGAGCAGTTCTTC.